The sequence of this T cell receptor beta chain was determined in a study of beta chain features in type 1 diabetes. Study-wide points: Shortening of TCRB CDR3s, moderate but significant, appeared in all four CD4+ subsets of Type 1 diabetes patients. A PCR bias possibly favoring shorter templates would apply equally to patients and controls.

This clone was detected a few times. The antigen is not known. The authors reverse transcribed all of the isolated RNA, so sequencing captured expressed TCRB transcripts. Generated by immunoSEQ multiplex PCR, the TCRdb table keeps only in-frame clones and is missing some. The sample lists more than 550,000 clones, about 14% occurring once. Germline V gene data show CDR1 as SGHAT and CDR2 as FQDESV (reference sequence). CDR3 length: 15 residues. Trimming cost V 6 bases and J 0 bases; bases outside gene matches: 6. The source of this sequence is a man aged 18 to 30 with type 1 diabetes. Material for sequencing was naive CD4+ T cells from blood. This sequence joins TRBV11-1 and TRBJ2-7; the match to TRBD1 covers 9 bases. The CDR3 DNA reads TGTGCCAGCAGGTTCCGGGACAGGGCCTCCTACGAGCAGTACTTC. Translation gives CASRFRDRASYEQYF.